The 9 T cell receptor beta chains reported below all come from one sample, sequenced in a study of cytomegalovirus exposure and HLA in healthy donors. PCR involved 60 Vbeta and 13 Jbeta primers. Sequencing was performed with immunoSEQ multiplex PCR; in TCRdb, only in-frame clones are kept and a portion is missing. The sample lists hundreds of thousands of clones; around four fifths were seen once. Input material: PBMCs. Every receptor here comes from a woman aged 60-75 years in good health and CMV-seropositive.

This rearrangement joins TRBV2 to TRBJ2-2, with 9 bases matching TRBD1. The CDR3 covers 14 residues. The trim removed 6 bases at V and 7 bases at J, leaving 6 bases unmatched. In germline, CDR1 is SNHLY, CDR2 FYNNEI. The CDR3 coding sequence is TGTGCCAGCAGAGGGACAGGGATATTCGGGGAGCTGTTTTTT. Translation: CASRGTGIFGELFF.

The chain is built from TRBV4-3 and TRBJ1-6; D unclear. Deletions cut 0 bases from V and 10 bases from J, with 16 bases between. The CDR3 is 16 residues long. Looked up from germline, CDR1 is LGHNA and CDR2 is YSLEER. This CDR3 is CASSQESGLSHSPLHF. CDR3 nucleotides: TGCGCCAGCAGCCAAGAGAGTGGGCTCTCCCACTCACCCCTCCACTTT.

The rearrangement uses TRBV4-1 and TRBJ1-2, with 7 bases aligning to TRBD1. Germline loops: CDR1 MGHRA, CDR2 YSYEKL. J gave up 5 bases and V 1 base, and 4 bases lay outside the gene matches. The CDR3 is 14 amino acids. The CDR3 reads CASSQGAGGYGYTF. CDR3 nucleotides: TGCGCCAGCAGCCAAGGGGCAGGGGGATATGGCTACACCTTC.

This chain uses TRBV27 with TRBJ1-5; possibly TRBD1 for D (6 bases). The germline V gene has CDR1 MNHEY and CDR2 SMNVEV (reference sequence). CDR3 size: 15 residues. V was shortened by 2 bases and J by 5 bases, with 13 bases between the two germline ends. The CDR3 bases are TGTGCCAGCAGTTTAACGGGAGGGGGGCATCAGCCCCAGCATTTT. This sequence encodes CASSLTGGGHQPQHF.

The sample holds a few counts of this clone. The CDR3 nucleotides are TGTGCCAGCTCTAAACCGGGACTCCTTGGGACTGAAGCTTTCTTT. Its translation is CASSKPGLLGTEAFF. V usage is TRBV27 and J usage is TRBJ1-1; tentative D call: TRBD1 (5 bases). The CDR3 is 15 residues long. The V gene's germline CDR1 is MNHEY and CDR2 SMNVEV (reference sequence). V gave up 8 bases and J gave up 5 bases, with 21 bases separating them.

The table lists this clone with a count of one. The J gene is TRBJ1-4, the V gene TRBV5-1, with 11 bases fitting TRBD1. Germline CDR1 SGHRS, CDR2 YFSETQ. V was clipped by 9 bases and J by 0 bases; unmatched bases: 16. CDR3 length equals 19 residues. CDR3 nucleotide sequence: TGCGCCACCTCAAAGATTCCCGGGACAGGGGGAGCAACTAATGAAAAACTGTTTTTT. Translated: CATSKIPGTGGATNEKLFF. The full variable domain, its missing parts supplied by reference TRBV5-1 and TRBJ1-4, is KAGVTQTPRYLIKTRGQQVTLSCSPISGHRSVSWYQQTPGQGLQFLFEYFSETQRNKGNFPGRFSGRQFSNSRSEMNVSTLELGDSALYLCATSKIPGTGGATNEKLFFGSGTQLSVL.

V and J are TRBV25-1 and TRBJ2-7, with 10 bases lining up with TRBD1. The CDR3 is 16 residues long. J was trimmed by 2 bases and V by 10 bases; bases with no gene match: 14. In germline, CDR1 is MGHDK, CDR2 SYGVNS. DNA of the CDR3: TGTGCCACCTATGGGACAGGGGACCGGGCCACCTACGAGCAGTACTTC. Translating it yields CATYGTGDRATYEQYF.

CDR3 sequence (DNA): TGTGCCACCAGCAGAGATGGGGGGTCCCTCTCCTACGAGCAGTACTTC. It encodes CATSRDGGSLSYEQYF. J is TRBJ2-7 and V is TRBV15, with D perhaps TRBD2 (6 bases). Germline V gene data show CDR1 as LNHNV and CDR2 as YYDKDF (reference sequence). Trimming removed 0 bases from V and 0 bases from J, with 12 bases in between. The CDR3 is 16 amino acids.

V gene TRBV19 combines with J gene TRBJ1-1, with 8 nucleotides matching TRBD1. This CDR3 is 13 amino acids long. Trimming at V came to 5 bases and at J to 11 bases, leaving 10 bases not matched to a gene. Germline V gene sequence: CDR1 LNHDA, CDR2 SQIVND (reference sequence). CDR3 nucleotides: TGTGCCAGTAGTCACAGGGGGGGGTTTGGGGCTTTCTTT. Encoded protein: CASSHRGGFGAFF. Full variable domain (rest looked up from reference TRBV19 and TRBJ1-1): DGGITQSPKYLFRKEGQNVTLSCEQNLNHDAMYWYRQDPGQGLRLIYYSQIVNDFQKGDIAEGYSVSREKKESFPLTVTSAQKNPTAFYLCASSHRGGFGAFFGQGTRLTVV.